This T cell receptor (beta chain) derives from a study of shared clonotypes between healthy human individuals. Background on the study: Per donor, CD8 memory used one plate, CD8 naive used two, CD4 memory used three and CD4 naive used three.

The table lists this clone with a few counts. Its antigen remains unidentified. The V gene's germline CDR1 is SGHVS and CDR2 FNYEAQ. The CDR3 is made up of 15 amino acids. V was clipped by 2 bases and J by 3 bases, with 14 bases between them. Overall study findings and caveats: Naive CD4 clonotype sharing across a few donors was about 5%. Rarefaction showed that sequencing of sorted subsets was incomplete (despite large depth).

Naive CD8 cells were CD45RO-negative, positively selected for CCR7, excluding terminally differentiated effector memory CD45RA+ cells. Splitting of each subset's genomic DNA was done evenly across several immunoSEQ plates. Method: immunoSEQ multiplex PCR; TCRdb's copy keeps in-frame clones and lacks some. The sample lists roughly 890,000 clones, 80% to 95% occurring once. The sequenced sample consisted of naive CD8+ T cells sorted from blood. The V and J genes are TRBV7-6 and TRBJ2-7; no definite D call. The TCR comes from a man aged 25 to 40 in good health. The CDR3 DNA is TGTGCCAGCAGCTTACGACTGGCCGCCTACTACGAGCAGTACTTC. This encodes CASSLRLAAYYEQYF.